This T cell receptor (beta chain) appears in the sequencing data of a study of regulatory T cells in long-lasting Graves disease. Trimming shortened V by 4 bases and J by 0 bases, and 12 bases separated the two germline ends. The CDR3 is 15 residues long. Germline V gene sequence: CDR1 SQVTM, CDR2 ANQGSEA. CDR3 regions were amplified by Arm-PCR using iRepertoire HTBI primers to build TCR beta libraries. In TCRdb, the multiplex PCR reads were re-called with MiXCR into one record per CDR3 protein. The table has around 450,000 distinct CDR3 sequences, roughly 21% seen once. Whole-study findings and limits: Newly diagnosed disease favored TRBV20-1 and TRBJ2-1 over persistent disease. Reduced TCR diversity was observed in persistent Graves' patients versus newly diagnosed patients.

In the case of this clonotype: Its target is not known.

The time point is: persistent/refractory GD, antithyroid drugs over 5 years with positive TRAb. The TCR library was made from RNA extracted from PBMCs. The source material was peripheral blood mononuclear cells (PBMCs), sampled when the disease was refractory, from a patient treated with antithyroid drugs. The origin of this receptor is a female donor with Graves disease. The V and J genes are TRBV29-1 and TRBJ2-2; D is ambiguous. The CDR3 protein is CSVGPQETNTGELFF. The CDR3 DNA reads TGCAGCGTTGGACCACAAGAAACGAACACCGGGGAGCTGTTTTTT.